This TCR beta chain was found in a study of T cell responses to AZD1222 COVID-19 vaccine. Study conclusions and caveats: In the spike-specific TCR repertoire, nearly half reportedly target unmutated variant regions. Clonal diversity was possibly underestimated; the donors were predominantly white British and more often female. Compared with day 0, the breadth and depth of the Spike-specific TCR repertoire rose significantly after two doses of AZD1222. In all cases, repertoires were sampled only after the peak T cell response.

J lost 7 bases, V lost 3 bases, and 7 bases had no gene match. Germline CDR1 is ENHRY and CDR2 is SYGVKD. The CDR3 length is 14 residues. Some clones are missing from TCRdb's copy, which holds only in-frame ones; the method was immunoSEQ multiplex PCR. Here the sample spans approximately 67,000 clones, about 83% being singletons. On this clone: What it recognizes is unknown.

This sequence originates from an adult who received the AZD1222 COVID-19 vaccine. The genes are TRBV10-3 and TRBJ2-7, with 9 bases matching TRBD1. Here the sequenced sample was peripheral blood, taken 28 days after the second AZD1222 dose. In DNA form, the CDR3 reads TGTGCCATCAGTGATGGGACAGGGACGGTGGAGCAGTACTTC. Amino acid sequence: CAISDGTGTVEQYF.